These T cell receptor beta chains were read from a single sample in a study of Ad26.COV2.S vaccination and SARS-CoV-2 variants. Repertoires were generated with immunoSEQ multiplex PCR, while TCRdb's copy carries only in-frame clones and drops some. The data hold 350,000 to 450,000 clones, with 80% to 90% observed a single time. Material: peripheral blood, obtained in a trial of Ad26.COV2.S vaccine versus placebo. These receptor sequences come from a person between 18 and 65 years old who received the Ad26.COV2.S COVID-19 vaccine or a placebo. The CDR3 runs from the conserved cysteine through the conserved F or W. D genes are given only for firm matches. Only part of the rows carry a size: once, few, many, or a class if the clone is expanded.

V gene,D gene,J gene,clone size,CDR3 DNA,CDR3 protein
TRBV19,TRBD1,TRBJ1-5,NA,TGTGCCAGTCCATCCCGGGGACAGGGAACTCAGCCCCAGCATTTT,CASPSRGQGTQPQHF
TRBV4-3,NA,TRBJ1-3,NA,TGCGCCAGCAGCCAGGAATGGGGTCACGGGTCTGGAAACACCATATATTTT,CASSQEWGHGSGNTIYF
TRBV5-5,NA,TRBJ1-2,NA,TGTGCCAGCAGCTTGGGGGACGAGGGTGGCTACACCTTC,CASSLGDEGGYTF
TRBV5-1,NA,TRBJ1-1,NA,TGCGCCAGCAGCTTGGACTACCAGGCCCCTGGGACTGAAGCTTTCTTT,CASSLDYQAPGTEAFF
TRBV29-1,NA,TRBJ1-6,NA,TGCAGCGCGTCGACAGCCGACTCTAATTCACCCCTCCACTTT,CSASTADSNSPLHF
TRBV5-5,NA,TRBJ2-6,NA,TGTGCCAGCAGCCCAAATACGGGGAGATCTGGGGCCAACGTCCTGACTTTC,CASSPNTGRSGANVLTF
TRBV12-3/TRBV12-4,TRBD2,TRBJ2-7,NA,TGTGCCAGCAGTTCGGGACTAGCGGGAGAGCAGTACTTC,CASSSGLAGEQYF
TRBV4-2,NA,TRBJ1-2,once,TGTGCCAGCAGCCAAGGGGGGGCTGGCTACACCTTC,CASSQGGAGYTF
TRBV5-6,TRBD1,TRBJ1-2,once,TGTGCCAGCCGAACCGGGACAGGGCTGAGGTACACCTTC,CASRTGTGLRYTF
TRBV7-2,NA,TRBJ1-1,few,TGTGCCAGCAGCTGGACAGAGAACACTGAAGCTTTCTTT,CASSWTENTEAFF